Sequencing of this TCR beta chain was carried out in a study of shared clonotypes between healthy human individuals. The protocol was immunoSEQ multiplex PCR, while the TCRdb copy is restricted to in-frame clones and leaves out a portion. The sample has 2.3 million or so clones, roughly 93% seen once. The ends lost 5 bases at V and 2 bases at J; junction bases unmatched: 7. CDR1 SGHRS and CDR2 YFSETQ come from the germline V gene. This CDR3 has 17 residues. This clone was counted a few times. Sequenced input: naive CD4+ T cells from PBMCs. This sample's subset: CD45RA+ positively selected. The chain has TRBV5-1 and TRBJ2-3; 14 bases match TRBD2. The receptor was derived from a man younger than 30 in good health. Some clones in this sample may be carry-over from other donors' samples. CDR3 coding DNA: TGCGCCAGCAGGCGGACTAGCGGGGGGCCGGACACAGATACGCAGTATTTT. Translation gives CASRRTSGGPDTDTQYF. The full variable domain, rest sourced from reference TRBV5-1 and TRBJ2-3, is KAGVTQTPRYLIKTRGQQVTLSCSPISGHRSVSWYQQTPGQGLQFLFEYFSETQRNKGNFPGRFSGRQFSNSRSEMNVSTLELGDSALYLCASRRTSGGPDTDTQYFGPGTRLTVL.